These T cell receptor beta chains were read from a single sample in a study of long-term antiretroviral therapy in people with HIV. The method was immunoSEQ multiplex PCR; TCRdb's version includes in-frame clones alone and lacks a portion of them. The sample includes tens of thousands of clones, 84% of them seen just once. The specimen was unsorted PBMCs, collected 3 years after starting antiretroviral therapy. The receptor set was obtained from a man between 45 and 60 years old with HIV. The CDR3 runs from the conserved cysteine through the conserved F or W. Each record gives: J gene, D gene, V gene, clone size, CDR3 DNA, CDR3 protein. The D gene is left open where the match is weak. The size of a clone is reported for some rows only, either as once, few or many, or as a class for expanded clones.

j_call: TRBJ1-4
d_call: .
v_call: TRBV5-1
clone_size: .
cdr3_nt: TGCGCCAGCAGCACGGGAGTCGGTAATGAAAAACTGTTTTTT
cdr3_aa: CASSTGVGNEKLFF

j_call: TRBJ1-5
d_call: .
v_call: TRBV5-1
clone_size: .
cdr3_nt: TGCGCCAGCAGCTTGGAAAGGGATCAGCCCCAGCATTTT
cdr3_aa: CASSLERDQPQHF

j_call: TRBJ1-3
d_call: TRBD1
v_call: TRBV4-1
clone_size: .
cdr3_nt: TGCGCCAGCAGCCGAATACAGGGGGTAGTAGGGGGAACTGGAAACACCATATATTTT
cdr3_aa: CASSRIQGVVGGTGNTIYF

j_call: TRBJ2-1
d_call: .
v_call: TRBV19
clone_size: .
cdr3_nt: TGTGCCAGTAGTATTCGGGGGAATGAGCAGTTCTTC
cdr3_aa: CASSIRGNEQFF

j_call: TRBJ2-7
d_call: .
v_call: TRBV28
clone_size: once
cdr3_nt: TGTGCCAGCAGCCTACTAGCCCTCGAGCAGTACTTC
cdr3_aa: CASSLLALEQYF

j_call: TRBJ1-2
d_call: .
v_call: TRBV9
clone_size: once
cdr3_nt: TGTGCCAGCAGCCCTCGCCCCTTACAGGCCTATGGCTACACCTTC
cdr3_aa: CASSPRPLQAYGYTF

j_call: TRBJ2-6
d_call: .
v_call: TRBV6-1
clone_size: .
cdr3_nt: TGTGCCAGCAGTGAAGCGCTGGACAGCCTCTCTGGGGCCAACGTCCTGACTTTC
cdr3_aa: CASSEALDSLSGANVLTF

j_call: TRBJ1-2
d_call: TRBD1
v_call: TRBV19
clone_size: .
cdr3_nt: TGTGCCAGTAGTGTATGGGACAGGGCTCATGGCTACACCTTC
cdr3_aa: CASSVWDRAHGYTF

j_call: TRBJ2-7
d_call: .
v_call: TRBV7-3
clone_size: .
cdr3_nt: TGTGCCAGCAGCGAAGGACCCATGACCTACGAGCAGTACTTC
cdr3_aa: CASSEGPMTYEQYF

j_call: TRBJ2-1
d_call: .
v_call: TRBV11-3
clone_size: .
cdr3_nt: TGTGCCAGCAGCTTAGCCCTTAATGGTGAGCAGTTCTTC
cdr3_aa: CASSLALNGEQFF

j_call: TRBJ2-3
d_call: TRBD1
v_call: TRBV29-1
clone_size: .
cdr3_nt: TGCAGCGTTGCCCCCCAGACAGGGGGCCCCCATGGGGGCACAGATACGCAGTATTTT
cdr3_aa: CSVAPQTGGPHGGTDTQYF

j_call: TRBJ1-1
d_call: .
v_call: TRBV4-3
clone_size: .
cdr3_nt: TGCGCCAGCAGCCAAGATCGTCAGGGGTGGGCGAACACTGAAGCTTTCTTT
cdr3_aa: CASSQDRQGWANTEAFF

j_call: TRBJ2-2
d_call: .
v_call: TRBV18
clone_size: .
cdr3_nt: TGTGCCAGCTCACCAAGGGGCGTCGGCACCGGGGAGCTGTTTTTT
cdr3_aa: CASSPRGVGTGELFF

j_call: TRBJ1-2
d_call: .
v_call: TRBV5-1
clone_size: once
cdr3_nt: TGCGCCAGCAGCTTGGAAGCACTCCCGGGCTTTACAATCTATGGCTACACCTTC
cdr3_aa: CASSLEALPGFTIYGYTF

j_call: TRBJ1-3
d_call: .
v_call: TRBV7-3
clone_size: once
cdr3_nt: TGTGCCAGCAGCTTAAGACCTCCTGCCTCTGGAAACACCATATATTTT
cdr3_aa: CASSLRPPASGNTIYF

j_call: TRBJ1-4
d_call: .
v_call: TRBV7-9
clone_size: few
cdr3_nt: TGTGCCACCGGACGGAGGGAGGAAAAACTGTTTTTT
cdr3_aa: CATGRREEKLFF

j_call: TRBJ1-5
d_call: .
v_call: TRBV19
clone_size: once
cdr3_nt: TGTGCCAGTAGTATAGGGACAGCCTATCAGCCCCAGCATTTT
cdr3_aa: CASSIGTAYQPQHF

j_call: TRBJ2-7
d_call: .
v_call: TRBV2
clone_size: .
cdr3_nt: TGTGCCAGCAGTGATCTGAGCTCCTACGAGCAGTACTTC
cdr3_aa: CASSDLSSYEQYF

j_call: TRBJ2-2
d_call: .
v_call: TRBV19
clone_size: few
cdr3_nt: TGTGCCAGTAGTTTGGCGGGATACACCGGGGAGCTGTTTTTT
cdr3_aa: CASSLAGYTGELFF

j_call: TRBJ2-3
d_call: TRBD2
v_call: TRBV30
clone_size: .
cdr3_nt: TGTGCCTGGAAGGTAGCGGGGGCGTTCACAGATACGCAGTATTTT
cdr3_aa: CAWKVAGAFTDTQYF

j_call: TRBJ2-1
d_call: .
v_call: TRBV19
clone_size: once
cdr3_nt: TGTGCCAGTAGTATGGGTCTAGTTTTCAATGAGCAGTTCTTC
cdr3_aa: CASSMGLVFNEQFF

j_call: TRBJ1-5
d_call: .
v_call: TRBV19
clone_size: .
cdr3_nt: TGTGCCAGTAGAACAGAGTTTAGCAATCAGCCCCAGCATTTT
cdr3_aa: CASRTEFSNQPQHF

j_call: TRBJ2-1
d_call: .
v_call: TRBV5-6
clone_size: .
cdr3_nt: TGTGCCAGCAGCCATCCCCGGGGCACCGAGCAGTTCTTC
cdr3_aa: CASSHPRGTEQFF

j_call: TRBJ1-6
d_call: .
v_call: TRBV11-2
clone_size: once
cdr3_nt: TGTGCCAGCAGCACGGGGTTGGGGGCGAGTTATTCACCCCTCCACTTT
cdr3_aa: CASSTGLGASYSPLHF

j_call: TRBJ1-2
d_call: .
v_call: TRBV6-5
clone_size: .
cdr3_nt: TGTGCCAGCAGTCGAGGTGTGGACAGCTATGGCTACACCTTC
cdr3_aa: CASSRGVDSYGYTF

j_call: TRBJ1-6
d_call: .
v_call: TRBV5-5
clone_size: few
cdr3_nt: TGTGCCAGCAGCTTGAACAATTCACCCCTCCACTTT
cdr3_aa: CASSLNNSPLHF

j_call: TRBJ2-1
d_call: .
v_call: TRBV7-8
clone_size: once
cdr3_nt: TGTGCCAGCAGCTTCAGGTCCAGCTCCTACAATGAGCAGTTCTTC
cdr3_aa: CASSFRSSSYNEQFF